One sample yielded the 25 T cell receptor beta chains listed below, sequenced in a study of shared clonotypes between healthy human individuals. Some clones are missing from TCRdb's copy, which holds only in-frame ones; the method was immunoSEQ multiplex PCR. Of over a million clones listed, about four fifths are singletons. The sample comprised memory CD4+ T cells from PBMCs. Subset denoted: CD45RA-negative fraction. The receptor source for this set is a man between 18 and 35 years old in good health. Some clones in this sample may be carry-over from other donors' samples.

The chain is built from TRBV5-1 and TRBJ2-1; 8 bases fit TRBD2. Germline CDR1 is SGHRS and CDR2 is YFSETQ. Losses at the gene ends were 7 bases for V and 3 bases for J; bases not matched to a gene: 3. The CDR3 spans 13 residues. The chain's CDR3 is CASSGLVYNEQFF. CDR3 nucleotides: TGCGCCAGCTCGGGACTAGTCTACAATGAGCAGTTCTTC.

The chain uses TRBV18 and TRBJ2-7; the D gene is possibly TRBD1 (5 bases). The CDR3 is made up of 12 amino acids. Trimming cost V 5 bases and J 7 bases, with 12 bases left between them. Germline V gene sequence: CDR1 KGHSH, CDR2 LQKENI. Written as DNA, the CDR3 is TGTGCCAGCTCAGTAAGTCAGGGAGAGCAGTACTTC. Its translation: CASSVSQGEQYF. The variable domain in full, completed from reference TRBV18 and TRBJ2-7, reads NAGVMQNPRHLVRRRGQEARLRCSPMKGHSHVYWYRQLPEEGLKFMVYLQKENIIDESGMPKERFSAEFPKEGPSILRIQQVVRGDSAAYFCASSVSQGEQYFGPGTRLTVT.

V is TRBV7-2 and J is TRBJ2-7; D may be TRBD2 (6 bases). Germline-derived CDR1 and CDR2 are SGHTA and FQGNSA. The CDR3 covers 15 residues. The ends were cut back, 0 bases at V and 4 bases at J, with 13 bases in the middle. For the CDR3, the DNA is TGTGCCAGCAGCTTAGCGGGACGGGAGCGGTACGAGCAGTACTTC. Its translation is CASSLAGRERYEQYF.

This chain uses TRBV5-1 with TRBJ2-7; 8 bases fit TRBD1. There are 14 residues in the CDR3. Looked up from germline, CDR1 is SGHRS and CDR2 is YFSETQ. J was trimmed by 6 bases and V by 0 bases; bases with no gene match: 5. In DNA form, the CDR3 reads TGCGCCAGCAGCTTGGCGCAGGGGGCTAGCGAGCAGTACTTC. It yields the protein CASSLAQGASEQYF.

This rearrangement joins TRBV6-5 to TRBJ2-7, with D possibly matching TRBD1 (6 bases). V was shortened by 3 bases and J by 0 bases, with 12 bases between the two germline ends. The CDR3 is 15 amino acids. The germline gives CDR1 MNHEY, CDR2 SVGAGI. The CDR3 nucleotides read TGTGCCAGCAGTTATCGGACAGCCCGCTCCTACGAGCAGTACTTC. It is translated as CASSYRTARSYEQYF.

Concerning this clone: The junction differs from germline at one of its ends, possibly a read error. This rearrangement joins TRBV10-2 to TRBJ1-5; D unresolved. Germline values: CDR1 WSHSY, CDR2 SAAADI. The CDR3 is 13 residues long. The CDR3, as DNA: TGCGCCAGTACAAGGGTTAGCAGTCAGCCCCAGCATTTT. Amino acids: CASTRVSSQPQHF.

Of note for this clone: Distinct nucleotide sequences in the sample also encode this CDR3. The J gene is TRBJ2-1, the V gene TRBV11-3; D is undetermined. The CDR3 is made up of 13 amino acids. With 5 bases removed from V and 5 bases from J, the gap between germline ends came to 10 bases. CDR1 is SGHNT, CDR2 YENEEA, per germline. The CDR3 sequence: CASSLLADNEQFF. CDR3 nucleotides: TGTGCCAGCAGCCTCCTCGCCGACAATGAGCAGTTCTTC.

This clone was counted once. The chain couples TRBV25-1 to TRBJ2-2; the match to TRBD1 covers 10 bases. V shed 3 bases, J shed 4 bases, and the junction held 2 bases outside the gene matches. Germline-derived CDR1 and CDR2 are MGHDK and SYGVNS. This CDR3 has 15 amino acids. The CDR3 reads CASSETGGATGELFF. DNA for the CDR3: TGTGCCAGCAGTGAGACAGGGGGCGCCACCGGGGAGCTGTTTTTT. Using reference TRBV25-1 and TRBJ2-2 for the parts outside the CDR3, the full variable domain is EADIYQTPRYLVIGTGKKITLECSQTMGHDKMYWYQQDPGMELHLIHYSYGVNSTEKGDLSSESTVSRIRTEHFPLTLESARPSHTSQYLCASSETGGATGELFFGEGSRLTVL.

V usage is TRBV5-4 and J usage is TRBJ2-1; 9 bases align to TRBD2. Trimming removed 0 bases from V and 4 bases from J; junction bases left unmatched: 8. Germline values: CDR1 SGHNT, CDR2 YYREEE (reference sequence). This CDR3 has 17 amino acids. The CDR3 loop is CASSLGLTSGSYNEQFF. CDR3 bases: TGTGCCAGCAGCTTGGGCTTGACTAGCGGAAGTTACAATGAGCAGTTCTTC.

DNA of the CDR3: TGTGCCATTCGACAGGGATGGACCGGGGAGCTGTTTTTT. This encodes CAIRQGWTGELFF. The rearrangement links TRBV19 to TRBJ2-2, with 7 bases identical to TRBD1. The CDR3 contains 13 residues. Germline CDR1 is LNHDA and CDR2 is SQIVND (reference sequence). Trimming cost V 10 bases and J 5 bases; bases outside gene matches: 7.

This clone appeared a single time. This chain links TRBV6-5 with TRBJ1-3; no reliable D call. Per the germline V gene, CDR1 is MNHEY and CDR2 is SVGAGI. This CDR3 spans 13 amino acids. V was pared by 7 bases and J by 4 bases, with 11 bases between. The CDR3 region is CASKRKLGNTIYF. The CDR3 DNA sequence: TGTGCCAGCAAAAGGAAGCTCGGAAACACCATATATTTT.

This chain connects TRBV7-9 to TRBJ1-2; D gene unclear. V lost 5 bases and J lost 12, with 19 bases in between. Germline V gene data show CDR1 as SEHNR and CDR2 as FQNEAQ (reference sequence). This CDR3 spans 13 amino acids. In DNA form, the CDR3 reads TGTGCCAGCAGCCCGGGGTACTCCTTTCTTCACACCTTC. Amino acids: CASSPGYSFLHTF.

This clone was seen more than once but under ten times. This chain uses TRBV29-1 with TRBJ2-5; the match to TRBD1 covers 9 bases. Per the germline V gene, CDR1 is SQVTM and CDR2 is ANQGSEA. V was pared by 4 bases and J by 7 bases, with 7 bases of the junction left unmatched. The CDR3 is 13 residues long. In DNA, the CDR3 is TGCAGCGTTGTCGTGGGACAGGGAAGGACCCAGTACTTC. Protein: CSVVVGQGRTQYF.

This clone was observed at least ten times. The chain links TRBV6-6 to TRBJ2-2, with D unresolved. Germline CDR1 reads MNHNY; CDR2 reads SVGAGI (reference sequence). The CDR3 sequence is 14 residues long. V was cut by 11 bases and J by 0 bases, with 13 bases left in between. The CDR3 sequence is CACQAQSNTGELFF. CDR3 DNA: TGTGCCTGCCAGGCTCAGTCGAACACCGGGGAGCTGTTTTTT.

This clone was seen only once. CDR3 nucleotide sequence: TGTGCCAGCAGTTTATCGATAGGGGGGGGAGAGACCCAGTACTTC. Translated, it gives CASSLSIGGGETQYF. The gene calls are TRBV27 and TRBJ2-5, with a weak D call TRBD2 (7 bases). Trimming cost V 0 bases and J 4 bases, with 12 bases left between them. Germline CDR1 is MNHEY and CDR2 is SMNVEV (reference sequence). This CDR3 is 15 amino acids long.

The chain links TRBV6-6 to TRBJ2-5; TRBD2 matches 7 bases. The CDR3 consists of 15 residues. Germline values: CDR1 MNHNY, CDR2 SVGAGI (reference sequence). V shed 4 bases and J 5 bases; nucleotides not matched to a gene: 10. CDR3 DNA sequence: TGTGCCAGCAGTTCCCGGGGCGGGAGAGGCGAGACCCAGTACTTC. Translation gives CASSSRGGRGETQYF.

J is TRBJ2-1 and V is TRBV29-1, with 8 bases lining up with TRBD1. This CDR3 is built from 13 residues. With V trimmed by 4 bases and J by 6 bases, 5 bases remained unmatched. CDR1 is SQVTM and CDR2 is ANQGSEA in the germline V gene. CDR3 residues: CSVATGGTNEQFF. The DNA for the CDR3 is TGCAGCGTTGCCACAGGGGGGACCAATGAGCAGTTCTTC.

The CDR3 nucleotides are TGTGCCAGCAGTTTGAGGCGACAGGGGAGGGATGAAAAACTGTTTTTT. It encodes CASSLRRQGRDEKLFF. J is TRBJ1-4 and V is TRBV28; 8 bases match TRBD1. V lost 3 bases to trimming and J lost 6 bases; unmatched junction nucleotides: 9. The CDR3 has 16 residues. Germline V gene lookup returns CDR1 MDHEN and CDR2 SYDVKM.

As to this clone: This is likely an artifact of a read error, given a far larger clone one base away. Other DNA sequences within the sample encode an identical CDR3. The chain combines TRBV7-8 with TRBJ2-5; D is unclear. The DNA matches TRBJ2-7 better at its end, which makes the J call doubtful. CDR1 is SGHVS and CDR2 is FQNEAQ in the germline V gene. This CDR3 has 15 residues. The CDR3 loop is CASSFLRYSPYEQYF. The CDR3 DNA sequence: TGTGCCAGCAGTTTCCTACGCTACTCACCCTACGAGCAGTACTTC.

This clone appeared a single time. The rearrangement links TRBV29-1 to TRBJ2-3; 9 bases match TRBD2. V shed 8 bases and J 5 bases; nucleotides not matched to a gene: 14. CDR1 SQVTM and CDR2 ANQGSEA come from the germline V gene. This CDR3 has 15 amino acids. CDR3 nucleotide sequence: TGCAGCCTCCCCTTGGTAGCGGGAGTTTTAGATACGCAGTATTTT. Translation gives CSLPLVAGVLDTQYF.

The chain recombines TRBV5-4 with TRBJ1-1; TRBD1 matches at 8 bases. The CDR3 is made up of 15 amino acids. CDR1 is SGHNT and CDR2 is YYREEE in the germline V gene (reference sequence). The junction had 6 bases not matched to a gene; V was cut back by 4 bases and J by 1 base. The CDR3 DNA reads TGTGCCAGCAGCCGACTGGACAGGGAGAACACTGAAGCTTTCTTT. Protein product: CASSRLDRENTEAFF.

J is TRBJ1-6 and V is TRBV30; D unclear. Between the trimmed V and J ends, which lost 1 base and 11 bases, there was a span of 15 bases. The CDR3 consists of 14 residues. In germline, CDR1 is GTSNPN, CDR2 SVGIG (reference sequence). The CDR3 region has the DNA TGTGCCTGGAGTGACGGGTATAATTATCCACCCCTCCACTTT. Residues: CAWSDGYNYPPLHF.

The chain joins TRBV29-1 to TRBJ2-1; the D gene could be TRBD1 or TRBD2 (5 bases each). CDR3 length equals 14 residues. Trimming left V 3 bases short and J 0 bases short, with 9 bases between. From germline, CDR1 is SQVTM and CDR2 ANQGSEA. CDR3 residues: CSVDGAYSYNEQFF. CDR3 bases: TGCAGCGTTGACGGGGCGTACTCCTACAATGAGCAGTTCTTC.

The chain couples TRBV5-1 to TRBJ2-1; 10 nucleotides match TRBD2. The trim removed 0 bases at V and 9 bases at J, leaving 9 bases unmatched. This CDR3 is built from 16 residues. Germline lookup yields CDR1 SGHRS and CDR2 YFSETQ. This CDR3 is CASSLGLAGVGSEQFF. The DNA of the CDR3 is TGCGCCAGCAGCTTGGGGCTAGCGGGAGTAGGAAGTGAGCAGTTCTTC. The variable domain in full, with the rest retrieved from reference TRBV5-1 and TRBJ2-1, is KAGVTQTPRYLIKTRGQQVTLSCSPISGHRSVSWYQQTPGQGLQFLFEYFSETQRNKGNFPGRFSGRQFSNSRSEMNVSTLELGDSALYLCASSLGLAGVGSEQFFGPGTRLTVL.

In DNA form, the CDR3 reads TGTGCCAGCAGCGGGGGGCGGGAGCGAAAGGATGAGCAGTTCTTC. It specifies CASSGGRERKDEQFF. The genes are TRBV28 and TRBJ2-1; tentative D call: TRBD2 (7 bases). V shed 6 bases and J shed 8 bases, with 20 bases lying between them. Germline CDR1 is MDHEN and CDR2 is SYDVKM. CDR3 size: 15 residues.